What follows are 22 T cell receptor beta chains derived from one specimen sequenced in a study of Ad26.COV2.S vaccination and SARS-CoV-2 variants (dated by TCRdb to about 2021). The meaning of the sample's treatment or condition label: some 20 received Ad26.COV2.S at low or high dose, single or two shots; about five received placebo; per-sample allocation not given. For vaccine and placebo recipients, repertoires were sequenced using samples collected on day 63 after the first injection. Receptors were amplified or captured by the immunoSEQ multiplex PCR assay. Drawn from immuneACCESS, this table holds only the in-frame rearrangements with V and J called that TCRdb kept. Clones are partly lost; checked studies trace under half to an unresolved V gene and leave the rest unexplained. The sample contains 350,000 to 500,000 clones, about nine tenths of them found a single time. In total, the top ten clones hold 9% to 15% of the sample.

Sequenced material: peripheral blood, taken in a trial of Ad26.COV2.S vaccine versus placebo. All receptors derive from a person between 18 and 59 years old who received the Ad26.COV2.S COVID-19 vaccine or a placebo.

The V call is TRBV6-5, the J call TRBJ2-1; D is unresolved. CDR1 is MNHEY and CDR2 is SVGAGI in the germline V gene. This CDR3 is 15 amino acids long. V dropped 0 bases and J dropped 4 bases, with 10 bases sitting between them. CDR3 loop: CASSYSDTEYNEQFF. As DNA, the CDR3 is TGTGCCAGCAGTTACTCGGATACAGAATACAATGAGCAGTTCTTC.

The chain uses TRBV2 and TRBJ2-2; D may match TRBD1 or TRBD2 (7 bases each). Trimming took 10 bases from V and 3 from J, leaving 15 bases between them. The CDR3 spans 14 residues. CDR1 is SNHLY, CDR2 FYNNEI, per germline. The CDR3 region is CATSGGVYTGELFF. In DNA form, the CDR3 reads TGTGCCACCTCAGGGGGGGTTTACACCGGGGAGCTGTTTTTT.

V gene TRBV7-3 combines with J gene TRBJ2-1; D is perhaps TRBD2 (5 bases). The ends were cut back, 3 bases at V and 4 bases at J, with 16 bases in the middle. From germline, CDR1 is SGHTA and CDR2 FQGTGA. This CDR3 has 16 residues. As DNA, the CDR3 is TGTGCCAGCAGCTTGAATAGCGATGCGGGTTACAATGAGCAGTTCTTC. It is translated as CASSLNSDAGYNEQFF.

The J gene is TRBJ1-2, the V gene TRBV5-1; TRBD1 might be the D (6 bases). This CDR3 has 14 residues. The V end was cut by 5 bases, the J end by 6 bases, with 17 bases between. CDR1 SGHRS and CDR2 YFSETQ come from the germline V gene. For the CDR3, the DNA is TGCGCCAGCAGACGAGAGGGGGGCGCGGATGGCTACACCTTC. It yields the protein CASRREGGADGYTF.

The chain joins TRBV5-1 to TRBJ2-1; unclear D gene. There are 12 residues in the CDR3. Trimming took 2 bases from V and 8 from J, leaving 8 bases between them. Germline CDR1 is SGHRS and CDR2 is YFSETQ. The CDR3 reads CASSFLGDEQFF. The CDR3 nucleotides read TGCGCCAGCAGCTTCCTTGGCGATGAGCAGTTCTTC.

The chain is built from TRBV19 and TRBJ2-7; 8 bases are a match to TRBD1. Germline V lookup: CDR1 LNHDA, CDR2 SQIVND (reference sequence). Trimming took 5 bases from V and 4 from J; bases not matched to a gene: 10. The CDR3 is 15 amino acids. This chain's CDR3 is CASSLNRQGRYEQYF. CDR3 nucleotides: TGTGCCAGTAGTTTGAACAGACAGGGGCGGTACGAGCAGTACTTC.

J is TRBJ1-2 and V is TRBV3-1 (or the pseudogene TRBV3-2); TRBD1 is a possible D gene (5 bases). This CDR3 is built from 13 residues. Germline V CDR1 and CDR2: LGHDT, YNNKEL (reference sequence). Trimming left V 7 bases short and J 8 bases short, with 17 bases between. In DNA form, the CDR3 reads TGTGCCAGCATCATGGGAGGGGCAATCGGCTACACCTTC. This gives the protein CASIMGGAIGYTF.

V gene TRBV7-2 combines with J gene TRBJ2-5, with 8 bases that match TRBD1. The germline V gene encodes CDR1 SGHTA and CDR2 FQGNSA. This CDR3 has 14 residues. J lost 5 bases, V lost 4 bases, and 6 bases had no gene match. CDR3 bases: TGTGCCAGCAGCTACTCAGGGGGCGGGGAGACCCAGTACTTC. The encoded protein is CASSYSGGGETQYF. Full variable domain (remainder filled in from reference TRBV7-2 and TRBJ2-5): GAGVSQSPSNKVTEKGKDVELRCDPISGHTALYWYRQSLGQGLEFLIYFQGNSAPDKSGLPSDRFSAERTGGSVSTLTIQRTQQEDSAVYLCASSYSGGGETQYFGPGTRLLVL.

Of note for this clone: This same CDR3 is encoded by further DNA sequences in the sample. The rearrangement joins TRBV28 to TRBJ2-1; D not resolved. Germline lookup yields CDR1 MDHEN and CDR2 SYDVKM. The CDR3 is 11 amino acids. V dropped 5 bases and J dropped 4 bases, with 3 bases sitting between them. DNA of the CDR3: TGTGCCAGCAGTCTTTACAATGAGCAGTTCTTC. Residues: CASSLYNEQFF.

The V call is TRBV19, the J call TRBJ2-7; possibly TRBD1 or TRBD2 for D (5 bases each). V lost 2 bases, J lost 6 bases, and 20 bases lay in between. The CDR3 spans 16 residues. The germline V gene encodes CDR1 LNHDA and CDR2 SQIVND (reference sequence). The CDR3: CASSIFGTSEPTEQYF. In DNA, the CDR3 is TGTGCCAGTAGTATATTCGGGACCTCCGAGCCTACCGAGCAGTACTTC.

The rearrangement uses TRBV7-2 and TRBJ2-7, with D perhaps matching TRBD1 or TRBD2 (5 bases each). This CDR3 spans 16 amino acids. V gave up 2 bases and J gave up 4 bases, with 18 bases separating them. Germline V lookup: CDR1 SGHTA, CDR2 FQGNSA. Here the CDR3 reads CASSLLGVNSKYEQYF. DNA for the CDR3: TGTGCCAGCAGCTTATTGGGGGTCAATTCCAAATACGAGCAGTACTTC. Looking up the rest from reference TRBV7-2 and TRBJ2-7 gives the full variable domain: GAGVSQSPSNKVTEKGKDVELRCDPISGHTALYWYRQSLGQGLEFLIYFQGNSAPDKSGLPSDRFSAERTGGSVSTLTIQRTQQEDSAVYLCASSLLGVNSKYEQYFGPGTRLTVT.

The gene calls are TRBV5-1 and TRBJ2-2; TRBD1 matches at 7 bases. Germline assignment: CDR1 SGHRS and CDR2 YFSETQ. After removal of 4 bases from V and 7 bases from J, the junction contained 10 bases not matched to a gene. CDR3 length: 15 residues. CDR3 coding DNA: TGCGCCAGCAGCAATACAACAGGGGTGGTCGGGGAGCTGTTTTTT. Translated: CASSNTTGVVGELFF.

The gene calls are TRBV6-5 and TRBJ1-2; D is unclear. V shed 0 bases and J shed 4 bases, with 12 bases lying between them. The CDR3 is made up of 15 amino acids. Germline V gives CDR1 MNHEY, CDR2 SVGAGI. The CDR3 loop is CASSYSNVGPYGYTF. The CDR3 DNA reads TGTGCCAGCAGTTACTCGAACGTGGGCCCCTATGGCTACACCTTC.

The J gene is TRBJ1-1, the V gene TRBV19, with D maybe TRBD1 (5 bases). Germline CDR1 reads LNHDA; CDR2 reads SQIVND (reference sequence). The CDR3 covers 14 residues. V dropped 5 bases and J dropped 4 bases, with 14 bases sitting between them. The CDR3: CASSVDGGVTEAFF. DNA of the CDR3: TGTGCCAGTAGTGTCGACGGGGGTGTCACTGAAGCTTTCTTT. The entire variable domain, with the rest obtained from reference TRBV19 and TRBJ1-1, is as follows: DGGITQSPKYLFRKEGQNVTLSCEQNLNHDAMYWYRQDPGQGLRLIYYSQIVNDFQKGDIAEGYSVSREKKESFPLTVTSAQKNPTAFYLCASSVDGGVTEAFFGQGTRLTVV.

This clone was detected once. V and J are TRBV6-5 and TRBJ1-2; D possibly corresponds to TRBD1 (5 bases). Per germline, CDR1 MNHEY and CDR2 SVGAGI. Trimming took off 6 bases at V and 3 bases at J, with 14 bases between the two ends. CDR3 length: 14 amino acids. The CDR3, as DNA: TGTGCCAGCAGCCGGGACGCCCAGGACTATGGCTACACCTTC. This sequence encodes CASSRDAQDYGYTF.

V is TRBV4-1 and J is TRBJ2-3; a possible D gene is TRBD1 (5 bases). Looked up from germline, CDR1 is MGHRA and CDR2 is YSYEKL. Trimming shortened V by 0 bases and J by 5 bases, and 9 bases separated the two germline ends. The CDR3 covers 14 residues. CDR3 region: CASSQEDIGDTQYF. CDR3 DNA sequence: TGCGCCAGCAGCCAAGAGGACATTGGAGATACGCAGTATTTT.

This chain connects TRBV7-2 to TRBJ2-1; 8 positions agree with TRBD2. The CDR3 length is 17 residues. Trimming took 6 bases from V and 0 from J; bases not matched to a gene: 10. Germline V gene lookup returns CDR1 SGHTA and CDR2 FQGNSA. In DNA form, the CDR3 reads TGTGCCAGCAGACCCAATCCGGGACTAGGCTCCTACAATGAGCAGTTCTTC. Encoded protein: CASRPNPGLGSYNEQFF.

This chain uses TRBV2 with TRBJ2-7; 10 bases line up with TRBD1. Losses at the gene ends were 5 bases for V and 4 bases for J; bases not matched to a gene: 5. The V gene's germline CDR1 is SNHLY and CDR2 FYNNEI. This CDR3 has 14 residues. The DNA for the CDR3 is TGTGCCAGCAGTAGGGACAGGGGACCGTACGAGCAGTACTTC. It encodes CASSRDRGPYEQYF.

The chain recombines TRBV28 with TRBJ1-1; the D is unclear. The V gene lost 6 bases and the J gene lost 2 bases, with 13 bases spanning the gap. CDR1 is MDHEN, CDR2 SYDVKM, per germline. This CDR3 contains 14 residues. The DNA of the CDR3 is TGTGCCAGCAGATCAGGACTTTTCAACACTGAAGCTTTCTTT. Protein: CASRSGLFNTEAFF.

V and J are TRBV7-2 and TRBJ2-5; 7 nucleotides line up with TRBD1. CDR1 and CDR2 (germline): SGHTA, FQGNSA. V trimming: 4 bases; J trimming: 5 bases; junction bases outside the gene matches: 7. CDR3 size: 14 residues. CDR3 sequence (DNA): TGTGCCAGCAGCTGGCGACAGGGTGGTGAGACCCAGTACTTC. Translating it yields CASSWRQGGETQYF.

In this sample, this clone turned up once. The chain has TRBV25-1 and TRBJ2-2; 9 nucleotides line up with TRBD1. The CDR3 runs 14 residues. CDR1 MGHDK and CDR2 SYGVNS come from the germline V gene. The ends lost 8 bases at V and 3 bases at J; junction bases unmatched: 4. CDR3 bases: TGTGCCAGCGGGGACAGGGAATACACCGGGGAGCTGTTTTTT. This gives the protein CASGDREYTGELFF.

This clone was seen just once. This chain links TRBV7-8 with TRBJ2-7, with 7 bases identical to TRBD2. Germline assignment: CDR1 SGHVS and CDR2 FQNEAQ. With V trimmed by 0 bases and J by 3 bases, 11 bases remained unmatched. The CDR3 spans 17 residues. In nucleotides, the CDR3 is TGTGCCAGCAGCTTAGCGCTTTCTAGCGGAGGAGTCTACGAGCAGTACTTC. It translates to CASSLALSSGGVYEQYF. Full variable domain (remainder filled in from reference TRBV7-8 and TRBJ2-7): GAGVSQSPRYKVAKRGQDVALRCDPISGHVSLFWYQQALGQGPEFLTYFQNEAQLDKSGLPSDRFFAERPEGSVSTLKIQRTQQEDSAVYLCASSLALSSGGVYEQYFGPGTRLTVT.